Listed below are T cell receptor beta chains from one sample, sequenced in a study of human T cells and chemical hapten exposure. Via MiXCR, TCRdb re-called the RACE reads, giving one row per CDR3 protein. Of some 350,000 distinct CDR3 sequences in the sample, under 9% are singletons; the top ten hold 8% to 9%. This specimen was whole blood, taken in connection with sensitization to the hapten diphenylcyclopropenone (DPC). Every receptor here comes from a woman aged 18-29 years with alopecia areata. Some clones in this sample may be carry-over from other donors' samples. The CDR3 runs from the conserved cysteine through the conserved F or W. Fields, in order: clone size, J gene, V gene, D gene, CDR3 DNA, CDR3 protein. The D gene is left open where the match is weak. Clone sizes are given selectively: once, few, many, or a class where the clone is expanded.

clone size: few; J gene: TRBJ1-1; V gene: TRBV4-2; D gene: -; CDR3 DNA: TGTGCCAGCAGCCAAGATCTTAACAGCAACAGGGTAACTTTCTTT; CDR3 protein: CASSQDLNSNRVTFF
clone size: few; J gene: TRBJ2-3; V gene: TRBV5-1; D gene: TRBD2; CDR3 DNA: TGCGCCAGCAGCCAATGGACTAGCGGGGGCCCAGATACGCAGTATTTT; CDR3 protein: CASSQWTSGGPDTQYF
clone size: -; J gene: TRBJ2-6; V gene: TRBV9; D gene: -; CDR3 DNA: TGTGCCAGCAGCGTGGACAGGACTACCTCTGGGGCCAACGTCCTGACTTTC; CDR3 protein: CASSVDRTTSGANVLTF
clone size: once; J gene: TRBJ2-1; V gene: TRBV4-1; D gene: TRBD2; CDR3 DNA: TGCGCCAGCAGCCAAGAGCGGGGGGGCCGCAATGAGCAGTTCTTC; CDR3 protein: CASSQERGGRNEQFF
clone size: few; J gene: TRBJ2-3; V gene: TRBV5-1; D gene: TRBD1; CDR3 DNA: TGCGCCAGCAGATCGGGACAGGGAGGTTCAGATACGCAGTATTTT; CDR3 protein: CASRSGQGGSDTQYF
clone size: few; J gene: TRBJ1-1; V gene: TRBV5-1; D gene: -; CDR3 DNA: TGCGCCAGCAGCTTGGCCGGAGGGTCTTACCCTGAAGCTTTCTTT; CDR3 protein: CASSLAGGSYPEAFF
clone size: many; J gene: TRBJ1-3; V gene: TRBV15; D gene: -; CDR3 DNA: TGTGCCACCAGCATACTCGCGGGGGACTCTGGAAACACCATATATTTT; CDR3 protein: CATSILAGDSGNTIYF
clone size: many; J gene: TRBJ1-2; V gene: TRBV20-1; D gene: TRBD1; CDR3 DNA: TGCAGTGCTAGAAGGGACAGGGCTAACTATGGCTACACCTTC; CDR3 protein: CSARRDRANYGYTF
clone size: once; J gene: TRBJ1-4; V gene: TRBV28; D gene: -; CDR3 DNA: TGTGCCAGCAGTTTGGCCCGGGGTGAAGATGAAAAACTGTTTTTT; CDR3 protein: CASSLARGEDEKLFF
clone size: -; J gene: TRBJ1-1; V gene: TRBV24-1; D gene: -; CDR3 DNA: TGTGCCAAGACAGACAAGAACACTGAAGCTTTCTTT; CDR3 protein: CAKTDKNTEAFF
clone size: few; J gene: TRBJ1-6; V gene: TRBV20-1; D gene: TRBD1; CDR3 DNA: TGCAGTCCACTGCCGGGGACAGATAATTCACCCCTCCACTTT; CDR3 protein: CSPLPGTDNSPLHF
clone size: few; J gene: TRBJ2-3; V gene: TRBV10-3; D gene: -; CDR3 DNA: TGTGCCATCAAGGGGACCGCGTCGGTGGATACGCAGTATTTT; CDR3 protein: CAIKGTASVDTQYF
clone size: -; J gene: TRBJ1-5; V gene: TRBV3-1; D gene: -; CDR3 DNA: TGTGCCAGCAGCGAGCGTCAGGGGTATCAGCCCCAGCATTTT; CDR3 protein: CASSERQGYQPQHF
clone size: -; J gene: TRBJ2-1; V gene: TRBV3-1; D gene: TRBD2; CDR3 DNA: TGTGCCAGCAGCCAGCTAGCGGGGGATTATTACAATGAGCAGTTCTTC; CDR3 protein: CASSQLAGDYYNEQFF
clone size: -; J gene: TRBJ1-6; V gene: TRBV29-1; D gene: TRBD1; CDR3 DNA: TGCAGCGTTGGGGACAGCAATAATTCACCCCTCCACTTT; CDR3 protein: CSVGDSNNSPLHF
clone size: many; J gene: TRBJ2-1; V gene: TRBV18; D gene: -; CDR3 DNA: TGTGCCAGCTCACCGGGACGTGGCGGCGAGGAGCAGTTCTTC; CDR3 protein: CASSPGRGGEEQFF
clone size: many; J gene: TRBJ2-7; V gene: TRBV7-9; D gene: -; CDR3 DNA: TGTGCCAGCAGCCCCAAAGGAGGGGCAGGGACCTACGAGCAGTACTTC; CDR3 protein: CASSPKGGAGTYEQYF
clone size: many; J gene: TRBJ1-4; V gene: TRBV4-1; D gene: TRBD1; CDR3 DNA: TGCGCCAGCAGCCAGGGACAGGGGTCTAATGAAAAACTGTTTTTT; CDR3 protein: CASSQGQGSNEKLFF
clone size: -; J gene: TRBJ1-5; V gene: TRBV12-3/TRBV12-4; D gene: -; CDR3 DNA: TGTGCCAGCAGTTTCGTTGGCAATCAGCCCCAGCATTTT; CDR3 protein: CASSFVGNQPQHF
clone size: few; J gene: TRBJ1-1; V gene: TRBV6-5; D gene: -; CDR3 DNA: TGTGCCATCAACCGACAGAACACTGAAGCTTTCTTT; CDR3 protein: CAINRQNTEAFF
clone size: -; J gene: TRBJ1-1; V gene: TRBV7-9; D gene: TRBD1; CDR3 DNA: TGTGCCAGCAGCTCACGGGACAGTCTGAACACTGAAGCTTTCTTT; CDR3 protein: CASSSRDSLNTEAFF
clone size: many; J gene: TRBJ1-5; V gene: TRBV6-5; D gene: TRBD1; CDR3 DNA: TGTGCCAGCAGTTACAGGGGGCATCAGCCCCAGCATTTT; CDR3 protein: CASSYRGHQPQHF
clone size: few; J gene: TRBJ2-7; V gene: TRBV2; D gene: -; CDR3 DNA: TGTGCCAGCAGTGCGGACAGCCTCGAGCAGTACTTC; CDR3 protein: CASSADSLEQYF
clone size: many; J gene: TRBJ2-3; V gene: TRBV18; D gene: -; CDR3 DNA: TGTGCCAGCTCAACGACAGGAGCTAGCACAGATACGCAGTATTTT; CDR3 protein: CASSTTGASTDTQYF
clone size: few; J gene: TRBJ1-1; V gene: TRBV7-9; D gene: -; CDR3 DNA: TGTGCCAGCAGCTCCGCCGTCCAGGCAGGGAACACTGAAGCTTTCTTT; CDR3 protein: CASSSAVQAGNTEAFF
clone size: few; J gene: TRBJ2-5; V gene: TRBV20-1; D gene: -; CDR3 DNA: TGCAGTGCCGCTATAAGTCAAGAGACCCAGTACTTC; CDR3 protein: CSAAISQETQYF
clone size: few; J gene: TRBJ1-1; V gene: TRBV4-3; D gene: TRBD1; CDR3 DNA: TGCGCCAGCAGCCCCTCCGGGACAGCATACACTGAAGCTTTCTTT; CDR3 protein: CASSPSGTAYTEAFF
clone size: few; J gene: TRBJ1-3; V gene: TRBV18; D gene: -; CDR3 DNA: TGTGCCAGCTCACCACGTACAGAAGTTAACGCTAACACCATATATTTT; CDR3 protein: CASSPRTEVNANTIYF
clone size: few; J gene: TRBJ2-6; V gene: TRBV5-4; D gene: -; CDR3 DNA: TGTGCCAGCAGCTTGTCTGACTCTGGGGCCAACGTCCTGACTTTC; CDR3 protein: CASSLSDSGANVLTF